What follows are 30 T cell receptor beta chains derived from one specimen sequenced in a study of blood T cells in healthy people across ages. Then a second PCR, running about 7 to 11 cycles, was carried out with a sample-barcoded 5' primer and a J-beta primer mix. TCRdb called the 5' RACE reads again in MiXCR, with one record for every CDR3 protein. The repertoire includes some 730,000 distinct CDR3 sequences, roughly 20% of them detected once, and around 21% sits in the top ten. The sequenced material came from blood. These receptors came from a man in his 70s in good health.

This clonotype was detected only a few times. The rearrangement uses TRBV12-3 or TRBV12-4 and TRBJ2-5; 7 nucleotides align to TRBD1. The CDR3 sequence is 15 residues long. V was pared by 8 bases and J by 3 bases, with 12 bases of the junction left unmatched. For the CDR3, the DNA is TGTGCCAGCTCCTGGACAGGCGGCCCAGAAGAGACCCAGTACTTC. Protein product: CASSWTGGPEETQYF.

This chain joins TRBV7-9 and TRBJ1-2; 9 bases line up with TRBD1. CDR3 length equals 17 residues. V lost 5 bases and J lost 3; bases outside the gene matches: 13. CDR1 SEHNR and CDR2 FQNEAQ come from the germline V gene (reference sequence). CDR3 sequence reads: CASSPSGQGFGDYGYTF. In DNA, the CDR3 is TGTGCCAGCAGCCCTAGCGGACAGGGGTTCGGGGACTATGGCTACACCTTC.

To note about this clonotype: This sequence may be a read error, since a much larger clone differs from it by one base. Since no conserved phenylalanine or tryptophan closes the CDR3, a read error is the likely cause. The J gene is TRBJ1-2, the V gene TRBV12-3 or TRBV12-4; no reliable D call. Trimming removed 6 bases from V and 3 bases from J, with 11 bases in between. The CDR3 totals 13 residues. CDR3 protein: CASRKQKDYGYTI. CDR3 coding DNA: TGTGCCAGCAGGAAACAGAAGGACTATGGCTACACCATC.

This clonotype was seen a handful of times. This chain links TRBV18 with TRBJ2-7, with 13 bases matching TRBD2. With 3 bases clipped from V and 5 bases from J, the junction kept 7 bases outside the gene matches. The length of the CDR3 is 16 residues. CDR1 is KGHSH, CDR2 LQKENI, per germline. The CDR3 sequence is CASSPGTSGTFDEQYV. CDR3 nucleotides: TGTGCCAGCTCACCCGGGACTAGCGGGACGTTTGACGAGCAGTACGTC.

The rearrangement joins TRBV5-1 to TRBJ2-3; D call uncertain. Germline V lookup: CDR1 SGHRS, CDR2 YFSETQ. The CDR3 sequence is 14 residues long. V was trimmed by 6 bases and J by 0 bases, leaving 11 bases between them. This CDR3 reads CASKKGSSTDTQYF. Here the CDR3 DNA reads TGCGCCAGCAAGAAGGGATCTAGCACAGATACGCAGTATTTT.

The CDR3 DNA follows: TGCAGTGCTAGACTTTTCGACAGGGGAAGCTCCTATAATTCACCCCTCCACTTT. Protein sequence: CSARLFDRGSSYNSPLHF. The chain links TRBV20-1 to TRBJ1-6; 8 bases are a match to TRBD1. Germline V gene data show CDR1 as DFQATT and CDR2 as SNEGSKA (reference sequence). The trim removed 2 bases at V and 0 bases at J, leaving 9 bases unmatched. This CDR3 has 18 amino acids.

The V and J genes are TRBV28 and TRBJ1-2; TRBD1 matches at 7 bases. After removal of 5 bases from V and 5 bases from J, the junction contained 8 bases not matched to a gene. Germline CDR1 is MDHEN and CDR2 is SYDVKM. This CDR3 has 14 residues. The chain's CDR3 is CASSPQGVVYGYTF. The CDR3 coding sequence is TGTGCCAGCAGTCCCCAGGGGGTAGTTTATGGCTACACCTTC.

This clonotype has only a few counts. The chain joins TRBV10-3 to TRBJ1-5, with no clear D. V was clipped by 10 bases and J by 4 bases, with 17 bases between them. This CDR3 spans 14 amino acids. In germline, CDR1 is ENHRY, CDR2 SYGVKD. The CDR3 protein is CATKESMRNQPQHF. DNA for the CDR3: TGTGCCACCAAGGAGTCCATGAGGAATCAGCCCCAGCATTTT.

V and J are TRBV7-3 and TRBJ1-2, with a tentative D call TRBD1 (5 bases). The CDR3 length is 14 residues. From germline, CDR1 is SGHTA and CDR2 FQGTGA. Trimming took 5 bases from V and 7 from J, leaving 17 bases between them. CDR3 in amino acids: CASSPDGGFGGYTF. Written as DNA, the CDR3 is TGTGCCAGCAGCCCCGACGGGGGGTTCGGTGGCTACACCTTC.

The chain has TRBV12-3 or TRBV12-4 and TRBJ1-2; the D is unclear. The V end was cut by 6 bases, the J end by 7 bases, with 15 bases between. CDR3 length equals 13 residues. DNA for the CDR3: TGTGCCAGCAGGAACTTGGTGGGGTCTGGCTACACCTTC. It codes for CASRNLVGSGYTF.

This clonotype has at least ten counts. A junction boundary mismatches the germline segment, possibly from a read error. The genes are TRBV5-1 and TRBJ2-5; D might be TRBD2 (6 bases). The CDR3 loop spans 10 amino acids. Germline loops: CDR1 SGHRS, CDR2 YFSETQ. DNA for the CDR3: TGTGCCAGCAGCGGGGAGACCCAGTACTTC. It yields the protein CASSGETQYF.

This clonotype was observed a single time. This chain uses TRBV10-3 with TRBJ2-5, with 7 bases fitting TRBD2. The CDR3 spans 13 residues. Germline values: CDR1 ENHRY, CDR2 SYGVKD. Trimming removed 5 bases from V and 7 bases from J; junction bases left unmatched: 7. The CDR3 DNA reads TGTGCCATCAGTACACGGGGGAGGGGGACCCAGTACTTC. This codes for CAISTRGRGTQYF.

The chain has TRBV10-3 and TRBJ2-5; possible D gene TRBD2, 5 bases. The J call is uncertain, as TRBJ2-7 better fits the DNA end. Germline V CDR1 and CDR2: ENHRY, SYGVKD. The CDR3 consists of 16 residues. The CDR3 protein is CAISATLAAKHYEQYV. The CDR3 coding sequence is TGTGCCATCAGTGCGACCCTAGCAGCGAAACACTACGAGCAGTACGTC.

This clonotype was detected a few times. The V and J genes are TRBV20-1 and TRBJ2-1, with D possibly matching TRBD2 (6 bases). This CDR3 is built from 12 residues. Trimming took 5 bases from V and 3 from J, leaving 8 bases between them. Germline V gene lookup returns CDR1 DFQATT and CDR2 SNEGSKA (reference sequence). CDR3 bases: TGCAGTGCTTGGCGGGGCTACAATGAGCAGTTCTTC. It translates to CSAWRGYNEQFF.

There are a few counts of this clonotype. Here the CDR3 DNA reads TGTGCCAGCAGCTTAGATCCCAGGACAGGCCGAAACTATGGCTACACCTTC. Translation gives CASSLDPRTGRNYGYTF. The chain recombines TRBV7-8 with TRBJ1-2, with 7 bases aligning to TRBD1. The CDR3 contains 17 residues. The ends lost 1 base at V and 2 bases at J; junction bases unmatched: 10. Germline CDR1 reads SGHVS; CDR2 reads FQNEAQ. Full variable domain (missing parts from reference TRBV7-8 and TRBJ1-2): GAGVSQSPRYKVAKRGQDVALRCDPISGHVSLFWYQQALGQGPEFLTYFQNEAQLDKSGLPSDRFFAERPEGSVSTLKIQRTQQEDSAVYLCASSLDPRTGRNYGYTFGSGTRLTVV.

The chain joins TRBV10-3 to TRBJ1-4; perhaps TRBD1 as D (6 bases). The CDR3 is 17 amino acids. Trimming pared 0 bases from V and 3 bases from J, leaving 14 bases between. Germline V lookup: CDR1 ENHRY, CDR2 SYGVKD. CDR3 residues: CAISESQGRSANEKLFF. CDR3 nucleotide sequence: TGTGCCATCAGTGAGTCCCAGGGGCGCTCGGCTAATGAAAAACTGTTTTTT.

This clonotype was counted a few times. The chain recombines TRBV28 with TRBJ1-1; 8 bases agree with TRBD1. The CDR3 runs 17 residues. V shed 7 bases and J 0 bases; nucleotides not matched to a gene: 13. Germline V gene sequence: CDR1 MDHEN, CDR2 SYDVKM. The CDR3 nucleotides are TGTGCCAGCAACCTTCCATCCAGGGGGCGGGTGAACACTGAAGCTTTCTTT. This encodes CASNLPSRGRVNTEAFF. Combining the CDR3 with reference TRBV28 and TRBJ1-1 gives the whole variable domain DVKVTQSSRYLVKRTGEKVFLECVQDMDHENMFWYRQDPGLGLRLIYFSYDVKMKEKGDIPEGYSVSREKKERFSLILESASTNQTSMYLCASNLPSRGRVNTEAFFGQGTRLTVV.

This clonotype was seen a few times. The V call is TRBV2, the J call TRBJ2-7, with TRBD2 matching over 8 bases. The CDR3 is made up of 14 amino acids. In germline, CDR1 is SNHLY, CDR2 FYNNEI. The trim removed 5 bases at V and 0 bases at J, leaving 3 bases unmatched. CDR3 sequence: CASSPRGVSYEQYF. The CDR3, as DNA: TGTGCCAGCAGTCCGCGGGGGGTCTCCTACGAGCAGTACTTC.

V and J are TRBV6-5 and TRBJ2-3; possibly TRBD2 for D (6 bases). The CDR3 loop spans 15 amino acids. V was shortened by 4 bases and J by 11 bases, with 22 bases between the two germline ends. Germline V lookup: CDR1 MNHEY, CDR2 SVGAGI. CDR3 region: CASSSRLVLRREQYF. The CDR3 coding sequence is TGTGCCAGCAGTTCTCGACTAGTTCTTAGACGAGAGCAGTATTTT.

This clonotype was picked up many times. DNA of the CDR3: TGTGCCAGCAGTCGACCTAGCTTCACCTACAATGAGCAGTTCTTC. Encoded protein: CASSRPSFTYNEQFF. The chain is built from TRBV12-3 or TRBV12-4 and TRBJ2-1; D might be TRBD2 (5 bases). The CDR3 has 15 amino acids. V lost 5 bases and J lost 2, with 13 bases in between.

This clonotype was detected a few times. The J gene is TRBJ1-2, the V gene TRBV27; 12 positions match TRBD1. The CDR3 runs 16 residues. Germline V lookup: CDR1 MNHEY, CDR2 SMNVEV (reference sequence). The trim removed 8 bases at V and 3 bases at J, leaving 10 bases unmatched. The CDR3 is CASRGDRGRFDYGYTF. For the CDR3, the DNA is TGTGCCAGCCGGGGGGACAGGGGGCGTTTTGACTATGGCTACACCTTC.

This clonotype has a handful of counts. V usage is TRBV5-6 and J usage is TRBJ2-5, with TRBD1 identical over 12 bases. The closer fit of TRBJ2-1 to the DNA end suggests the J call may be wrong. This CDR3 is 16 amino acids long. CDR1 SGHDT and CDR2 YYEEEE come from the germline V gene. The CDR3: CASSSSGTGGWNEQFF. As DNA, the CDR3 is TGTGCCAGCAGCTCTTCCGGGACAGGGGGCTGGAATGAGCAGTTCTTC.

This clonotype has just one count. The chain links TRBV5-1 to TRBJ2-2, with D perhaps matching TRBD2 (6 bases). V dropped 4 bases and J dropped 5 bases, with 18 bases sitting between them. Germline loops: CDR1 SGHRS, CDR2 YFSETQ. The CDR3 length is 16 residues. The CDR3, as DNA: TGCGCCAGCAGCCCGGGGGACGGTCCGGTTACCGGGGAGCTGTTTTTT. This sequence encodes CASSPGDGPVTGELFF.

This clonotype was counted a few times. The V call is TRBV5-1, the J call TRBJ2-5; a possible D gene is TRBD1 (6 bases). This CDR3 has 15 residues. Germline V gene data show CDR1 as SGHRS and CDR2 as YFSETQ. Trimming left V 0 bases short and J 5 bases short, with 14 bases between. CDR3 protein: CASSLDNRVGETQYF. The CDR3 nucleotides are TGCGCCAGCAGCTTGGACAACAGGGTTGGGGAGACCCAGTACTTC.

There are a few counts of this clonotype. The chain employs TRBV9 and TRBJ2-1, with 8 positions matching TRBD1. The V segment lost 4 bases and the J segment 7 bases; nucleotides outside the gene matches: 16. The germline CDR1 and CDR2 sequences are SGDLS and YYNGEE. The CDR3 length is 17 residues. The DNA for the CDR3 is TGTGCCAGCAGCCGAGGTACTACCGGGACAGGTGCTAATGAGCAGTTCTTC. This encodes CASSRGTTGTGANEQFF.

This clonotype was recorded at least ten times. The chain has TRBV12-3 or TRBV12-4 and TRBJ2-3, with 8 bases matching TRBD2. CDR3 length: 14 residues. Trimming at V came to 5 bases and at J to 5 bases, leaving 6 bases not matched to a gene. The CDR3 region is CASSELAVGDTQYF. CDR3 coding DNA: TGTGCCAGCAGTGAACTAGCGGTCGGAGATACGCAGTATTTT.

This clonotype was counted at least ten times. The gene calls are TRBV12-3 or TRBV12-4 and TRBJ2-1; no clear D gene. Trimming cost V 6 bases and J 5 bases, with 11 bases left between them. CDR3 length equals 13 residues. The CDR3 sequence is CASSFGRNNEQFF. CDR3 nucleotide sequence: TGTGCCAGCAGCTTTGGCAGAAACAATGAGCAGTTCTTC.

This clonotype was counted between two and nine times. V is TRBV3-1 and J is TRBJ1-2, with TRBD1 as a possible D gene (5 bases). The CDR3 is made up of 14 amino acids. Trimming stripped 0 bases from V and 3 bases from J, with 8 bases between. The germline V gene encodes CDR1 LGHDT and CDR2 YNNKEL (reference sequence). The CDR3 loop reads CASSQDKGDYGYTF. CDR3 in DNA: TGTGCCAGCAGCCAAGATAAAGGGGACTATGGCTACACCTTC.

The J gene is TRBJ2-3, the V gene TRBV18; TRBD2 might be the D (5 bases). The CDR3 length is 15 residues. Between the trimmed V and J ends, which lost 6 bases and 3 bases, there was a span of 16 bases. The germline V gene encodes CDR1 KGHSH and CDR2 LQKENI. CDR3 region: CASSPRDVGTDTQYF. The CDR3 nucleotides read TGTGCCAGCTCCCCTCGGGATGTTGGAACAGATACGCAGTATTTT.

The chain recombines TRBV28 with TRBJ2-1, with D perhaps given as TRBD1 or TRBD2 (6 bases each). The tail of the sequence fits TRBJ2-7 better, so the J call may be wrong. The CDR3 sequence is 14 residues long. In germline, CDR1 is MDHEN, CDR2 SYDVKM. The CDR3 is CASSLPGAPYEQYF. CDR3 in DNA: TGTGCCAGCAGTTTACCGGGGGCCCCCTACGAGCAGTACTTC.